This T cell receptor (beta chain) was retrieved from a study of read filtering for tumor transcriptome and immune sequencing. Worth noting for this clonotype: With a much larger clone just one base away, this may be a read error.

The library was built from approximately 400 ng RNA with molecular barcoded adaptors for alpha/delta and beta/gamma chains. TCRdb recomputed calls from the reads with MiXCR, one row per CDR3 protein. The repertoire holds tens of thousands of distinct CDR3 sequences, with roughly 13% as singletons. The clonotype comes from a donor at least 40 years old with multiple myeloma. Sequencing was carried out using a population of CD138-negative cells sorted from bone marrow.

Here the CDR3 DNA reads TGCAGTGTTTGCAGCGGCTCCTACGAGCAGTACTTC. It translates to CSVCSGSYEQYF. The genes are TRBV20-1 and TRBJ2-7; D perhaps matches TRBD2 (5 bases). The CDR3 runs 12 residues. The V gene's germline CDR1 is DFQATT and CDR2 SNEGSKA (reference sequence). V lost 7 bases and J 0 bases, leaving 10 bases between the germline ends.